A selection of T cell receptor beta chains follows, all from one sample in a study of CD8+ T cells in alopecia areata. TCRdb's copy holds only in-frame clones and misses some; the assay was immunoSEQ multiplex PCR. The table has under 150,000 clones, 55% to 60% seen once. The sequencing here drew on CD4+ T cells sorted from blood, taken at week 24, from a patient treated with tofacitinib. These receptors originate from a human donor with alopecia areata. Each CDR3 is given with its conserved first and last residue. A D gene is named only where the DNA matches it firmly. A row's size may be missing; if present it is once, few, many or a size class.

>-|TRBV6-6|few|TRBJ1-2
TGTGCCAGCAGTTTCCCTGACCCGAGGGACTATGGCTACACCTTC
CASSFPDPRDYGYTF
>-|TRBV5-1|-|TRBJ1-6
TGCGCCAGCAGCTGGGAACGACCCTCACCCCTCCACTTT
CASSWERPSPLHF
>TRBD2|TRBV7-2|few|TRBJ2-5
TGTGCCAGCATTCCAGTGCGGGGGGAAGAGACCCAGTACTTC
CASIPVRGEETQYF
>TRBD2|TRBV5-6|-|TRBJ2-3
TGTGCCAGCAGCAACACCGTCGGTCCAGCGGGGATCACAGATACGCAGTATTTT
CASSNTVGPAGITDTQYF
>-|TRBV15|-|TRBJ1-6
TGTGCCACCAGCAGAGATTGGGCTTCACCCCTCCACTTT
CATSRDWASPLHF
>-|TRBV7-9|-|TRBJ2-5
TGTGCCAGCAGCTTACTTGGAGGGGGGGCCCAGTACTTC
CASSLLGGGAQYF
>-|TRBV30|-|TRBJ1-6
TGTGCCTGGAGTGCGGGGATGCGGTCACCCCTCCACTTT
CAWSAGMRSPLHF
>TRBD2|TRBV7-9|few|TRBJ2-3
TGTGCCAGCAGCTATCCGGCGGGGGGAGATACGCAGTATTTT
CASSYPAGGDTQYF
>-|TRBV29-1|few|TRBJ2-7
TGCAGCGTTTCGGGCGCCTCCTCCTACGAGCAGTACTTC
CSVSGASSYEQYF
>-|TRBV10-3|few|TRBJ2-5
TGTGCCATCAGTGAGTCTGGCAGGGGCTCCCAAGAGACCCAGTACTTC
CAISESGRGSQETQYF
>-|TRBV29-1|few|TRBJ1-2
TGCAGCGTTGGGCACTCTGGGGGAGGCTACACCTTC
CSVGHSGGGYTF
>TRBD1|TRBV5-1|-|TRBJ2-5
TGCGCCAGCAGCTGGACAGGAGAGACCCAGTACTTC
CASSWTGETQYF
>-|TRBV29-1|-|TRBJ2-1
TGCAGCGTTGCGGGAGCGGGCGGGGCATCCTACAATGAGCAGTTCTTC
CSVAGAGGASYNEQFF
>-|TRBV29-1|once|TRBJ2-1
TGCAGCGTCCTCAGGAGCTCCTACAATGAGCAGTTCTTC
CSVLRSSYNEQFF
>TRBD1|TRBV15|few|TRBJ1-2
TGTGCCACCAGCAGAGAGGAGGGGGCTGGTGGCTACACCTTC
CATSREEGAGGYTF
>TRBD2|TRBV13|-|TRBJ2-7
TGTGCCAGCAGCTCAGGACTAGCGGGGGGTTCCTACGAGCAGTACTTC
CASSSGLAGGSYEQYF
>-|TRBV23-1|-|TRBJ1-2
TGCGCCAGCAACTATGGCTACACCTTC
CASNYGYTF
>-|TRBV2|-|TRBJ2-5
TGTGCCAGCAGTACCCAACCGGGACCCCAAGAGACCCAGTACTTC
CASSTQPGPQETQYF
>TRBD1|TRBV28|-|TRBJ2-7
TGTGCCAGCAGTTTTGGACAGGGAGGTAGCGAGCAGTACTTC
CASSFGQGGSEQYF
>-|TRBV18|once|TRBJ1-1
TGTGCCAGCTCACCTACCAAGGGACTCACGGGGACTGAAGCTTTCTTT
CASSPTKGLTGTEAFF
>TRBD1|TRBV29-1|-|TRBJ1-3
TGCAGCGCAACAGGGGTCTCTGGAAACACCATATATTTT
CSATGVSGNTIYF
>-|TRBV7-2|few|TRBJ1-5
TGTGCCAGCAGCTTAGATATCTGGCAGCCCCAGCATTTT
CASSLDIWQPQHF
>TRBD2|TRBV30|-|TRBJ2-5
TGTGCCTGGTCTGGGCCTCCGGGGGGGACCCAGTACTTC
CAWSGPPGGTQYF
>TRBD2|TRBV5-6|-|TRBJ2-5
TGTGCCAGCAGCCCTACTAGCGAAGAGACCCAGTACTTC
CASSPTSEETQYF
>TRBD2|TRBV18|-|TRBJ2-7
TGTGCCAGCTCACTCGGTAGGACTAGCTTGCCCTACGAGCAGTACTTC
CASSLGRTSLPYEQYF
>TRBD1|TRBV13|once|TRBJ2-1
TGTGCCAGCAGCTTCGGGGACAGGGAGGGCAATGAGCAGTTCTTC
CASSFGDREGNEQFF